Listed below are T cell receptor beta chains from one sample, sequenced in a study of T cells in Graves' hyperthyroidism and ophthalmopathy. In TCRdb, the multiplex PCR reads were re-called with MiXCR into one record per CDR3 protein. Seen here are 210,000 or so distinct CDR3 sequences, 15% to 20% observed once, and the top ten hold roughly 50%. Source material: blood. These receptor sequences come from a man aged 45 to 65 with Graves' hyperthyroidism. Both conserved end residues are part of each CDR3. The D gene is left open where the match is weak. Only part of the rows carry a size: once, few, many, or a class if the clone is expanded.

>-|TRBD1|TRBV5-1|TRBJ1-1
CASSLKGADTEAFF
TGCGCCAGCAGCTTGAAGGGGGCGGACACTGAAGCTTTCTTT
>-|-|TRBV6-1|TRBJ2-2
CASNQAENTGELFF
TGTGCCAGCAACCAAGCGGAGAACACCGGGGAGCTGTTTTTT
>once|TRBD2|TRBV6-2/TRBV6-3|TRBJ2-1
CASSQGLAGVNEQFF
TGTGCCAGCAGTCAGGGACTAGCGGGAGTTAATGAGCAGTTCTTC
>few|TRBD1|TRBV5-5|TRBJ1-2
CASSSLGQGIAAYGYTF
TGTGCCAGCAGCTCACTCGGACAGGGGATTGCAGCCTATGGCTACACCTTC
>many|-|TRBV12-3/TRBV12-4|TRBJ1-2
CASSFSMGTNYGYTF
TGTGCCAGCAGTTTCTCTATGGGGACGAACTATGGCTACACCTTC
>few|-|TRBV20-1|TRBJ1-5
CSARGRGTTQPQHF
TGCAGTGCTAGAGGTAGGGGAACAACGCAGCCCCAGCATTTT
>many|TRBD1|TRBV25-1|TRBJ2-7
CASSANDFGTGAYEQYF
TGTGCCAGCAGTGCAAACGATTTCGGGACAGGGGCCTACGAGCAGTACTTC
>-|-|TRBV5-6|TRBJ1-1
CASSLGGPLRDTEAFF
TGTGCCAGCAGCTTGGGTGGGCCTCTAAGGGACACTGAAGCTTTCTTT
>few|-|TRBV3-1|TRBJ1-6
CASSQGGTRLNSPLHF
TGTGCCAGCAGCCAAGGTGGGACACGGCTAAATTCACCCCTCCACTTT
>-|-|TRBV15|TRBJ1-1
CATSRDQSQGTEAFF
TGTGCCACCAGCAGAGATCAATCACAAGGAACTGAAGCTTTCTTT
>few|TRBD2|TRBV10-2|TRBJ2-3
CASSEGGLAGGEFTDTQYF
TGCGCCAGCAGTGAGGGGGGACTAGCGGGAGGGGAGTTCACAGATACGCAGTATTTT
>-|-|TRBV5-1|TRBJ2-1
CASSYQGINEQFF
TGTGCCAGCAGCTACCAAGGGATCAATGAGCAGTTCTTC
>many|-|TRBV20-1|TRBJ2-1
CSARWVGAAYNEQFF
TGCAGTGCTAGATGGGTGGGGGCAGCCTACAATGAGCAGTTCTTC
>many|-|TRBV7-2|TRBJ1-5
CASSLQGGSGQPQHF
TGTGCCAGCAGCTTACAGGGTGGATCCGGGCAGCCCCAGCATTTT
>few|-|TRBV20-1|TRBJ2-7
CSAIDRSYEQYF
TGCAGTGCTATCGACAGATCCTACGAGCAGTACTTC
>many|-|TRBV28|TRBJ1-2
CASSLVDGNYGYTF
TGTGCCAGCAGTTTAGTGGACGGGAACTATGGCTACACCTTC
>many|-|TRBV6-6|TRBJ1-1
CASSYGHGAEAFF
TGTGCCAGCAGTTACGGTCACGGGGCTGAAGCTTTCTTT
>many|-|TRBV20-1|TRBJ2-1
CSARENWAYNEQFF
TGCAGTGCTAGAGAGAACTGGGCCTACAATGAGCAGTTCTTC
>many|TRBD1|TRBV27|TRBJ2-6
CASSPGTGLAGANVLTF
TGTGCCAGCAGTCCCGGGACAGGGCTGGCTGGGGCCAACGTCCTGACTTTC
>many|-|TRBV28|TRBJ1-2
CASSFRGYGYTF
TGTGCCAGCAGTTTCAGGGGCTATGGCTACACCTTC
>many|TRBD1|TRBV28|TRBJ2-7
CASSHGTASYEQYF
TGTGCCAGCAGTCACGGGACAGCCTCCTACGAGCAGTACTTC
>-|TRBD2|TRBV6-1|TRBJ2-1
CASLSGRGGHNEQFF
TGTGCCAGCCTTAGCGGGAGAGGGGGGCACAATGAGCAGTTCTTC
>few|TRBD2|TRBV7-2|TRBJ2-7
CASSLGRGSGKAYEQYF
TGTGCCAGCAGCTTAGGCCGGGGTAGCGGGAAAGCCTACGAGCAGTACTTC
>few|TRBD2|TRBV6-1|TRBJ2-7
CASSVAGRNYEQYF
TGTGCCAGCAGTGTAGCGGGAAGAAACTACGAGCAGTACTTC
>-|-|TRBV19|TRBJ2-1
CASRGRINNEQFF
TGTGCCAGTAGGGGACGGATAAACAATGAGCAGTTCTTC
>-|TRBD2|TRBV3-1|TRBJ2-3
CASSFGTSDITDTQYF
TGTGCCAGCAGCTTCGGGACTAGCGATATCACAGATACGCAGTATTTT
>few|-|TRBV27|TRBJ2-2
CASGGLVAGELFF
TGTGCCAGCGGTGGGCTTGTGGCCGGGGAGCTGTTTTTT
>-|TRBD1|TRBV13|TRBJ2-5
CASSYGQVSQTKSETQYF
TGTGCCAGCAGCTACGGACAGGTCAGTCAGACCAAGTCTGAGACCCAGTACTTC
>many|-|TRBV6-2/TRBV6-3|TRBJ2-1
CASSYQLARFEQFF
TGTGCCAGCAGTTACCAGCTAGCTAGGTTTGAGCAGTTCTTC
>many|-|TRBV10-3|TRBJ1-2
CAISERGPGYGYTF
TGTGCCATCAGTGAAAGGGGTCCCGGCTATGGCTACACCTTC
>few|-|TRBV6-6|TRBJ2-4
CASSYSSGGDIQYF
TGTGCCAGCAGTTACTCAAGTGGAGGCGACATTCAGTACTTC
>few|-|TRBV6-1|TRBJ1-2
CASSPLVGYTF
TGTGCCAGCAGCCCCCTGGTTGGCTACACCTTC
>few|-|TRBV18|TRBJ1-3
CASSPPWGSQVDGNTIYF
TGTGCCAGCTCACCACCGTGGGGGTCCCAAGTAGATGGAAACACCATATATTTT
>many|TRBD1|TRBV12-3/TRBV12-4|TRBJ2-1
CASRDRLPYNEQFF
TGTGCCAGCAGGGACAGGCTACCCTACAATGAGCAGTTCTTC
>many|TRBD1|TRBV7-2|TRBJ2-5
CASSRDRGETQYF
TGTGCCAGCAGCAGGGACAGGGGGGAGACCCAGTACTTC
>few|-|TRBV6-1|TRBJ1-3
CASSWAGAGNTIYF
TGTGCCAGCAGCTGGGCGGGGGCTGGAAACACCATATATTTT
>-|TRBD1|TRBV7-2|TRBJ1-1
CASSLATGLDTEAFF
TGTGCCAGCAGCTTAGCGACAGGGTTGGACACTGAAGCTTTCTTT
>few|-|TRBV24-1|TRBJ2-5
CATSDPTGTLQETQYF
TGTGCCACCAGTGACCCTACCGGGACACTCCAAGAGACCCAGTACTTC
>many|TRBD2|TRBV28|TRBJ2-2
CASSPRLAGESGELFF
TGTGCCAGCAGTCCGCGACTAGCGGGAGAGTCCGGGGAGCTGTTTTTT
>few|TRBD1|TRBV4-1|TRBJ2-7
CASSQSRRTGFEYEQYF
TGCGCCAGCAGCCAATCGAGACGGACAGGGTTTGAGTACGAGCAGTACTTC
>few|-|TRBV24-1|TRBJ2-3
CATSDFRDTQYF
TGTGCCACCAGTGATTTTCGGGATACGCAGTATTTT
>many|-|TRBV28|TRBJ2-7
CASSPRGSYEQYF
TGTGCCAGCAGTCCCCGCGGCTCCTACGAGCAGTACTTC
>-|-|TRBV5-1|TRBJ1-1
CASSPGGDGEAFF
TGCGCCAGCAGCCCTGGTGGGGACGGTGAAGCTTTCTTT
>few|TRBD2|TRBV3-1|TRBJ2-2
CASSQVAGGYAGELFF
TGTGCCAGCAGCCAAGTAGCGGGAGGGTATGCCGGGGAGCTGTTTTTT
>-|-|TRBV20-1|TRBJ2-3
CSAWDRGVLAGVTDTQYF
TGCAGTGCTTGGGACAGGGGGGTGCTAGCGGGGGTCACAGATACGCAGTATTTT
>many|TRBD2|TRBV6-7|TRBJ2-5
CASSRSGKRPQYF
TGTGCCAGCAGCCGTAGCGGGAAGAGACCCCAGTACTTC
>-|TRBD2|TRBV7-3|TRBJ2-1
CASSQNLIGGSHNEQFF
TGTGCCAGCAGTCAAAACTTGATCGGCGGGAGCCACAATGAGCAGTTCTTC
>-|TRBD1|TRBV7-2|TRBJ1-4
CASGRDRANEKLFF
TGTGCCTCAGGGAGAGACAGGGCTAACGAAAAACTGTTTTTT
>many|-|TRBV30|TRBJ2-1
CAWSVKQLNEQFF
TGTGCCTGGAGTGTAAAGCAGCTCAATGAGCAGTTCTTC
>few|-|TRBV7-2|TRBJ1-6
CASSPQGYSPLHF
TGTGCCAGCAGCCCTCAGGGGTATTCACCCCTCCACTTT
>many|-|TRBV11-3|TRBJ2-7
CASSRSYEQYF
TGTGCCAGCAGCCGCTCCTACGAGCAGTACTTC
>-|-|TRBV7-6|TRBJ2-5
CASSLRKGAETQYF
TGTGCCAGCAGCTTAAGGAAGGGCGCGGAGACCCAGTACTTC
>few|TRBD2|TRBV5-8|TRBJ2-3
CASSRRLAGGDTQYF
TGTGCCAGCAGCCGGAGACTAGCGGGCGGAGATACGCAGTATTTT